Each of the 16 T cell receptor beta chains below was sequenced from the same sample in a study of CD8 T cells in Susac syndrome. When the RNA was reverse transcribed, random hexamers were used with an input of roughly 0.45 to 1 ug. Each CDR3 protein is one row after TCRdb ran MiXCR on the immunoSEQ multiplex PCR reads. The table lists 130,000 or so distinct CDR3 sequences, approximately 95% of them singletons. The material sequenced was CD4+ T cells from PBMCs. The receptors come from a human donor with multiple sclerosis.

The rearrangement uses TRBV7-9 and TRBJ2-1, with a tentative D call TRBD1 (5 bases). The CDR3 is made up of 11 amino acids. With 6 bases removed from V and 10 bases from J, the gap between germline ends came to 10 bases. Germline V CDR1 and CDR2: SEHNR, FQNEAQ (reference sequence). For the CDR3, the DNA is TGTGCCAGCAGTACAGGACCGGAGCAGTTCTTC. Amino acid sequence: CASSTGPEQFF.

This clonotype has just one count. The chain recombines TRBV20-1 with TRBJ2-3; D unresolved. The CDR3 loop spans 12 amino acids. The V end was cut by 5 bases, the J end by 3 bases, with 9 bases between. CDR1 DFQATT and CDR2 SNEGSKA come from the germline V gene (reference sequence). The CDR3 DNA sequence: TGCAGTGCTGAGGCCGGGACAGATACGCAGTATTTT. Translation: CSAEAGTDTQYF.

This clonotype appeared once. The CDR3: CASSLPGQEHF. The CDR3 DNA reads TGTGCCAGCAGTCTTCCGGGACAGGAACATTTT. V is TRBV28 and J is TRBJ1-5; 8 nucleotides line up with TRBD1. This CDR3 has 11 residues. CDR1 is MDHEN, CDR2 SYDVKM, per germline. V shed 5 bases, J shed 16 bases, and the junction held 7 bases outside the gene matches.

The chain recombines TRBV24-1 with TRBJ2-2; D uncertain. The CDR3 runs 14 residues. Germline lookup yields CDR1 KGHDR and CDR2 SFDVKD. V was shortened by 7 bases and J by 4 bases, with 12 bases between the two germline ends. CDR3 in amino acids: CATRADQFTGELFF. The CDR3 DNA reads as TGTGCCACCAGGGCTGACCAATTCACCGGGGAGCTGTTTTTT.

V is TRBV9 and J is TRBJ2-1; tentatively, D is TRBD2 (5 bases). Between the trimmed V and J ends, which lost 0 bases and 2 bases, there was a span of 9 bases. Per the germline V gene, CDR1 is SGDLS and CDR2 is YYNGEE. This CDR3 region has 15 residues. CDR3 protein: CASSVGGSAYNEQFF. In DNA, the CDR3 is TGTGCCAGCAGCGTAGGGGGTAGCGCCTACAATGAGCAGTTCTTC.

The chain's CDR3 is CASQETSHSYNEQFF. CDR3 coding DNA: TGTGCCAGCCAAGAGACTTCCCACTCCTACAATGAGCAGTTCTTC. The chain uses TRBV7-9 and TRBJ2-1; no clear D. V shed 8 bases and J shed 0 bases, with 14 bases lying between them. The CDR3 sequence is 15 residues long. Germline CDR1 is SEHNR and CDR2 is FQNEAQ (reference sequence).

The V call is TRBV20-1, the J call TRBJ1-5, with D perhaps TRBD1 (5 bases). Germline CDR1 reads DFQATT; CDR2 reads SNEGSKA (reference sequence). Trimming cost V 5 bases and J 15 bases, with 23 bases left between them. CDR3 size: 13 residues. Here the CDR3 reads CSALPRGVGYRHF. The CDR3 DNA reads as TGCAGTGCTCTCCCGAGGGGAGTGGGGTATAGGCATTTT.

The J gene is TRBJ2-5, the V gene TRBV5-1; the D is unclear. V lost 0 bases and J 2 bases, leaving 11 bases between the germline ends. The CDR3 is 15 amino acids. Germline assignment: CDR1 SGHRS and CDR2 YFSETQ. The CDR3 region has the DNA TGCGCCAGCAGCTTGGTGCTTAAAAGTCAAGAGACCCAGTACTTC. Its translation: CASSLVLKSQETQYF.

CDR3 bases: TGTGCCAGCAGCCCGGGGGTAGCTGAAGCTTTCTTT. Its translation is CASSPGVAEAFF. The gene calls are TRBV2 and TRBJ1-1; TRBD1 might be the D (5 bases). Trimming cost V 6 bases and J 6 bases, with 11 bases left between them. Germline-derived CDR1 and CDR2 are SNHLY and FYNNEI. This CDR3 has 12 amino acids.

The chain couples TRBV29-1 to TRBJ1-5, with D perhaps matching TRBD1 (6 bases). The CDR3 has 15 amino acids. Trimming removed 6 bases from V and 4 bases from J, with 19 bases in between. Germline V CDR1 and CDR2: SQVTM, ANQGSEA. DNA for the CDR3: TGCAGCGTGGAACTCGCGGGGGGCGGAAATCAGCCCCAGCATTTT. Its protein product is CSVELAGGGNQPQHF. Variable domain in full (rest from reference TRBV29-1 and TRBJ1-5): SAVISQKPSRDICQRGTSLTIQCQVDSQVTMMFWYRQQPGQSLTLIATANQGSEATYESGFVIDKFPISRPNLTFSTLTVSNMSPEDSSIYLCSVELAGGGNQPQHFGDGTRLSIL.

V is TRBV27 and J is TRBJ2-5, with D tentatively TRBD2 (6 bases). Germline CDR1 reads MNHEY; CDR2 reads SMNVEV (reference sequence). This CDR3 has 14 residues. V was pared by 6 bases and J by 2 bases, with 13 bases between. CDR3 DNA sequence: TGTGCCAGCAGGGAAGCGGGCTCACAAGAGACCCAGTACTTC. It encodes CASREAGSQETQYF.

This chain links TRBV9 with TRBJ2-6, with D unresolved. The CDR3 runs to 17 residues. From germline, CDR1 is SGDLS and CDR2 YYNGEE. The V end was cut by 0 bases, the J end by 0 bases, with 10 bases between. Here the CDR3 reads CASSVGPTYSGANVLTF. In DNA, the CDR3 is TGTGCCAGCAGCGTAGGCCCTACCTACTCTGGGGCCAACGTCCTGACTTTC.

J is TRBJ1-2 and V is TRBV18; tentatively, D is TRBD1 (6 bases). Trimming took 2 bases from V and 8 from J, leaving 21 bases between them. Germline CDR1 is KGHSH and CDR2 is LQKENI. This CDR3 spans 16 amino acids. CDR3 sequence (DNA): TGTGCCAGCTCACCAAACGAAAACAGGGTCTTGATCGGCTACACCTTC. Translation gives CASSPNENRVLIGYTF.

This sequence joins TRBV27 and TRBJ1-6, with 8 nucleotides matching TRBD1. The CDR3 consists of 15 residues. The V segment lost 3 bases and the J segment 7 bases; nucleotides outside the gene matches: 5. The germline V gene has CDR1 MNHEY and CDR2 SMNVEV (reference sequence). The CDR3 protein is CASSLEGQGNSPLHF. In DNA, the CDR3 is TGTGCCAGCAGTTTGGAAGGACAGGGAAATTCACCCCTCCACTTT.

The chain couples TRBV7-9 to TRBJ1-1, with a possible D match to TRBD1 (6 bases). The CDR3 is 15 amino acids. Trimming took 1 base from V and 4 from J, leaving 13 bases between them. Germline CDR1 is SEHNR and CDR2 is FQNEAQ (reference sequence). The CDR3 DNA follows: TGTGCCAGCAGCTTAGGAGGGGGGGGAACCACTGAAGCTTTCTTT. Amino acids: CASSLGGGGTTEAFF.

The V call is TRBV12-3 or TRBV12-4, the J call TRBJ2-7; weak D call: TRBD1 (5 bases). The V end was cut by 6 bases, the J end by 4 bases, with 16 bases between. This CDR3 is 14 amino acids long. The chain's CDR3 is CASSSLKTVYEQYF. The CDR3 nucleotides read TGTGCCAGCAGCTCCTTAAAGACAGTTTACGAGCAGTACTTC.